The T cell receptor beta chain described here comes from a study of T-cell reconstitution after alpha-beta-depleted transplantation in children. This clonotype was counted at least ten times. Its antigen is not identified. General study points: Newly made T cells mostly supplied T-cell counts and diversity one year after transplant. Several hundred expanded graft clones reportedly were the source of alpha-beta T cells about two months after transplant. Diversity of TCRbeta at day 60 was high in some patients, arising from surviving recipient T cells and thymic progenitors.

Preparation of the TCRbeta library was carried out with unique molecular identifiers. TCRdb processed the PCR reads anew with MiXCR; each CDR3 protein has one entry. The repertoire holds 450,000 to 600,000 distinct CDR3 sequences, with about 11% as singletons. V was pared by 3 bases and J by 0 bases, with 6 bases between. The CDR3 contains 12 residues. CDR1 DFQATT and CDR2 SNEGSKA come from the germline V gene (reference sequence). The TCR comes from a child aged 2 to 10 with inherited bone marrow failure, due to receive a stem cell transplant. Sequences were derived from PBMCs, sampled before TCRalphabeta/CD19-depleted stem cell transplant. The chain combines TRBV20-1 with TRBJ2-7; D is unclear. The CDR3 nucleotides are TGCAGTGCTAGCCCCAGCTCCTACGAGCAGTACTTC. Protein product: CSASPSSYEQYF.